This T cell receptor (beta chain) was found in a study of blood T cell repertoires in COVID-19. At the level of the study: Samples representing acute and convalescent COVID-19 were sourced from the United States, Italy and Spain. The cDNA or gDNA used as material had been derived from T cells, B-cell-depleted T cells, or PBMCs.

Per the original data handling: Reference gene primer amplification gave estimated nucleated cell counts. Libraries were prepared by immunoSEQ multiplex PCR; TCRdb keeps only in-frame clonotypes and omits some of them. V, J and clone size are those of that table, while D and trimming were read from the DNA. The sample contains a few hundred thousand clones, around 90% of which appear only once. Patients in Seattle were enrolled during active infection, then followed longitudinally. This sequence was found in a man aged 18 to 29 with COVID-19, enrolled during active disease. Sequenced material: peripheral blood.

In DNA form, the CDR3 reads TGTGCCAGCAGCCCGGACAGGTTCTACGAGCAGTACTTC. Translation: CASSPDRFYEQYF. The rearrangement uses TRBV7-6 and TRBJ2-7; 7 bases agree with TRBD1. V dropped 5 bases and J dropped 3; count of bases not matched to a gene: 4. The V gene's germline CDR1 is SGHVS and CDR2 FNYEAQ. The CDR3 is made up of 13 amino acids.